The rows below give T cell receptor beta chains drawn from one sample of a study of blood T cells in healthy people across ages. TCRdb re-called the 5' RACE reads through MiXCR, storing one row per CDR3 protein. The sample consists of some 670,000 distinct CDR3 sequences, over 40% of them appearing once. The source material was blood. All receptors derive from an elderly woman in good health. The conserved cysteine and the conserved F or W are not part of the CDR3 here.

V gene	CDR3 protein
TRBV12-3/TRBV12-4	ASSSPAETQF
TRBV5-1	ASSLMGGLEQY
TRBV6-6	AGGQGGELF
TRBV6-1	ASTPPGQKSNGYT
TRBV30	AWREPGQGRNTEAF
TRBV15	ATSSDRGVYNEQF
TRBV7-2	ASSSTGSVGYGYT
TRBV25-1	ASSGSGTGRHGYT
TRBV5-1	ASSLPQGNTGELF
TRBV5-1	ASRFPGQGTNYEQY
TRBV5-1	ASKRTSGSYNEQY
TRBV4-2	ASSSLTSGRSTDTQY
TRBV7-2	ASSIQAYGYT
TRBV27	ASSLRSGGFHEQY
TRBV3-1	ASSQGGPGRGIQY
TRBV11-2	ASSFRGYNEQF
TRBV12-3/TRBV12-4	ASTTGTENTGELF
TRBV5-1	ASSPRTGRVEQF
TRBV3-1	ASSLQGGDQPQH
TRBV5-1	ASSLQSGANTEAF
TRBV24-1	ATSDSGASGSVGTQY
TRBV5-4	ASSFPRDSSKETQY
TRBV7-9	ASSLVLGDSQETQY
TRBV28	ASSQATVAKNIQY
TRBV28	ASSLALVPTDTQY
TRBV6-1	AGSEQTRPYNEQF
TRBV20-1	SLARGEKLF
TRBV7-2	ASSLGFGSYNEQF
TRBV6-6	ASSYSGAQNIQY
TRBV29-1	SFRGSGNQPQH
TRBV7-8	ASSPGQNDEQY
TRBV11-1	ASRQNNEQF
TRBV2	ASKAEGLYGYT
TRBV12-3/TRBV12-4	ASSLGAGTSTDTQY
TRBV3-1	ASSQAAGAHNEQF
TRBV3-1	ASSPRTGGQF
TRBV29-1	SARTDLGYT
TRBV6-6	ASSYGRTPMNTEAF
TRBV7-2	ASTFDGGSLGIQY
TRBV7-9	ASSLADPPPNEQY
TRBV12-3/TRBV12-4	ASTRAQGSSPLH
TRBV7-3	ASSAGQTYEQY
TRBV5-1	ASTPVGSNYEQY
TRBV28	ASLRDRVNTGELF
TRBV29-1	SVVFGNQPQH
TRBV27	ASSLLDRTGELF
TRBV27	ASSLKSQGFSYEQY
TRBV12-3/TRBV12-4	ASSFDRGLVGYT
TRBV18	ASSPAGQQRQY
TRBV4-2	ASSQGQSSIDTQY
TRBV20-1	SAPGVVADTQY
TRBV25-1	ASSDPGLRDTQY
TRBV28	ASSLVGNYEQY
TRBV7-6	ASSLGFFRAGGLHNEQF
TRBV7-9	ASSGLAGGTLAKNIQY
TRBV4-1	ASSQNQAFGNEQF
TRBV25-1	ASTWGQSAAQY
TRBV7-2	ASSWDRFTYEQY
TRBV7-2	ASSLGGAPTGELF
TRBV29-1	SVATDEQY